This entry is about one T cell receptor beta chain. This sample stems from a study of blood T cell repertoires in COVID-19. Background on the study: Some COVID-19 samples were acute and others convalescent; all came from the United States, Italy and Spain.

Authors' analysis steps: How many nucleated cells were present was estimated from reference gene primer amplification. Here immunoSEQ multiplex PCR was the method, and the copy in TCRdb shows in-frame clones only, minus some. V, J and clone size are those of that table, while D and trimming were read from the DNA. Of under 300,000 clones in the sample, around 85% were seen once. The CDR3 extends over 17 amino acids. The germline V gene has CDR1 SGDLS and CDR2 YYNGEE. J lost 3 bases, V lost 3 bases, and 9 bases had no gene match. The sequence was collected from a woman in her thirties or forties with acute COVID-19. Sequenced sample: PBMCs or T cells enriched from blood (not recorded which). The rearrangement links TRBV9 to TRBJ2-3; 11 nucleotides line up with TRBD2. In DNA form, the CDR3 reads TGTGCCAGCAGCGGCCGACTAGCGGGACCAGAGACAGATACGCAGTATTTT. It encodes CASSGRLAGPETDTQYF. The variable domain in full, with the rest retrieved from reference TRBV9 and TRBJ2-3, is DSGVTQTPKHLITATGQRVTLRCSPRSGDLSVYWYQQSLDQGLQFLIQYYNGEERAKGNILERFSAQQFPDLHSELNLSSLELGDSALYFCASSGRLAGPETDTQYFGPGTRLTVL.